These T cell receptor beta chains were read from a single sample in a study of CD8+ T cells in alopecia areata. Libraries were prepared by immunoSEQ multiplex PCR; TCRdb keeps only in-frame clonotypes and omits some of them. Counted here are about 180,000 clones, approximately 53% occurring once; the ten biggest clones make up approximately 10%. This material consisted of CD8+ T cells sorted from blood, taken at week 24, from a patient treated with tofacitinib. The receptor source for this set is a human donor with alopecia areata. Each CDR3 is given with its conserved first and last residue. A D gene is named only where the DNA matches it firmly. Clone size is stated in some rows and not others, as once, few, many or a class when expanded.

clone_size,v_call,j_call,d_call,cdr3_nt,cdr3_aa
.,TRBV27,TRBJ1-2,.,TGTGCCAGCAGTTGGAGCTCGGGGGGTAACTATGGCTACACCTTC,CASSWSSGGNYGYTF
few,TRBV6-5,TRBJ1-5,TRBD1,TGTGCCAGCAGTTACTCCGCGACAGGGGGAAATCAGCCCCAGCATTTT,CASSYSATGGNQPQHF
few,TRBV23-1,TRBJ1-1,.,TGCGCCAGCGGCAGGGAAATGAACACTGAAGCTTTCTTT,CASGREMNTEAFF
.,TRBV7-3,TRBJ2-1,TRBD2,TGTGCCAGCGGGGGGGACAATGAGCAGTTCTTC,CASGGDNEQFF
few,TRBV29-1,TRBJ1-1,.,TGCAGCGTTGAAAGGGACACTGAAGCTTTCTTT,CSVERDTEAFF
.,TRBV5-6,TRBJ2-1,.,TGTGCCAGCAGTTACAGGTTGGTAAATGAGCAGTTCTTC,CASSYRLVNEQFF
.,TRBV9,TRBJ1-1,.,TGTGCCAGCAGCGTAGCAGGAGATGAAGCTTTCTTT,CASSVAGDEAFF
.,TRBV19,TRBJ1-5,.,TGTGCCAGTAGTATAACATGGACAACCCTTAGCAATCAGCCCCAGCATTTT,CASSITWTTLSNQPQHF
few,TRBV29-1,TRBJ1-1,.,TGCAGCGTTGTAGCGGGGAACACTGAAGCTTTCTTT,CSVVAGNTEAFF
.,TRBV7-2,TRBJ2-7,TRBD2,TGTGCCAGCAGCTTAGTAGGGGAGGGGAACGAGCAGTACTTC,CASSLVGEGNEQYF
.,TRBV4-3,TRBJ2-1,TRBD1,TGCGCCAGCAGCCAAGATCTCACAGGGGTCTCCTACAATGAGCAGTTCTTC,CASSQDLTGVSYNEQFF
.,TRBV2,TRBJ1-2,.,TGTGCCAGCATTCTTCGTCCGGTGGATGGCTACACCTTC,CASILRPVDGYTF
.,TRBV29-1,TRBJ1-1,.,TGCAGCGTTGAAGATCTTATTAGCGGGGACACTGAAGCTTTCTTT,CSVEDLISGDTEAFF
few,TRBV13,TRBJ1-1,.,TGTGCCAGCGGGGGACAACCGAACACTGAAGCTTTCTTT,CASGGQPNTEAFF
few,TRBV12-5,TRBJ1-1,.,TGTGCTAGTGCCCTGGGAGGTTACACTGAAGCTTTCTTT,CASALGGYTEAFF
few,TRBV11-2,TRBJ1-5,.,TGTGCCAGCAGCTTAGAGGGACGGGGATATCAGCCCCAGCATTTT,CASSLEGRGYQPQHF
.,TRBV4-3,TRBJ2-1,TRBD2,TGCGCCAGCAGCCAAGGTGGCGGGGGTTCTTACAATGAGCAGTTCTTC,CASSQGGGGSYNEQFF
.,TRBV29-1,TRBJ1-2,TRBD1,TGCAGCGTTACGTCCCGGGACAGGGACGATGGCTACACCTTC,CSVTSRDRDDGYTF
few,TRBV30,TRBJ2-7,TRBD1,TGTGCCTGGACCACGGGACAGGGCTACGAGCAGTACTTC,CAWTTGQGYEQYF
.,TRBV4-1,TRBJ2-2,.,TGCGCCAGCAGCCAAGAGGGGGTCGCGAACACCGGGGAGCTGTTTTTT,CASSQEGVANTGELFF
.,TRBV19,TRBJ1-2,.,TGTGCCAGTAGTATAAGTACAGCGGATCTTGGCTACACCTTC,CASSISTADLGYTF
.,TRBV30,TRBJ2-5,.,TGTGCCTGGACAGGGCCCGAGACCCAGTACTTC,CAWTGPETQYF
.,TRBV4-1,TRBJ2-6,TRBD1,TGCGCCAGCAGCCTCTTGACAGGGGCCCGCGACTCCAACGTCCTGACTTTC,CASSLLTGARDSNVLTF
.,TRBV29-1,TRBJ1-2,.,TGCAGCGTTGATTTGGGGGCGCGCTATGGCTACACCTTC,CSVDLGARYGYTF
.,TRBV15,TRBJ1-6,.,TGTGCCACCAGCAGAGATGGCGTTTATAATTCACCCCTCCACTTT,CATSRDGVYNSPLHF
.,TRBV7-9,TRBJ2-3,TRBD2,TGTGCCAGCAGGACGAGCGGGGGGTCCACAGATACGCAGTATTTT,CASRTSGGSTDTQYF
.,TRBV25-1,TRBJ2-3,.,TGTGCCAGCAGTGGTTCTGCCACAGATACGCAGTATTTT,CASSGSATDTQYF
.,TRBV7-2,TRBJ1-6,.,TGTGCCAGCAGCTTAGGACATAATAATTCACCCCTCCACTTT,CASSLGHNNSPLHF
once,TRBV13,TRBJ1-5,.,TGTGCCAGCTCTTCGGGCAGGGCGCCGGATCAGCCCCAGCATTTT,CASSSGRAPDQPQHF
.,TRBV13,TRBJ1-1,.,TGTGCCAGCAGCCCGAACACTGAAGCTTTCTTT,CASSPNTEAFF
.,TRBV7-9,TRBJ2-1,.,TGTGCCCCGGAGGACGAGCAGTTCTTC,CAPEDEQFF
.,TRBV2,TRBJ1-1,.,TGTGCCAGCAATGGGGACTTCGAGAAGGGCTACACTGAAGCTTTCTTT,CASNGDFEKGYTEAFF
.,TRBV5-1,TRBJ2-3,TRBD2,TGCGCCAGCAGCTGGCCGGGTAGCGGGGTGTTGGATACGCAGTATTTT,CASSWPGSGVLDTQYF
.,TRBV29-1,TRBJ2-5,.,TGCAGCGTTGGAGGGGTTCAAGAGACCCAGTACTTC,CSVGGVQETQYF
.,TRBV7-2,TRBJ2-6,.,TGTGCCAGCAGCCCAGAGGGGCCACTTTATGGGGCCAACGTCCTGACTTTC,CASSPEGPLYGANVLTF
.,TRBV19,TRBJ1-6,TRBD1,TGTGCCAGTAGTCCCCGACAGGGTGGATCACCCCTCCACTTT,CASSPRQGGSPLHF
.,TRBV27,TRBJ1-2,TRBD1,TGTGCCAGCAGTCAGACAGGGAGGGATCGCTACACCTTC,CASSQTGRDRYTF
.,TRBV5-1,TRBJ1-1,.,TGCGCCAGCAGCTTGTTGGGAGGCAGGGCCACTGAAGCTTTCTTT,CASSLLGGRATEAFF
.,TRBV11-2,TRBJ2-5,.,TGTGCCAGCAGCTTAGACACCCAGTACTTC,CASSLDTQYF
few,TRBV19,TRBJ1-2,.,TGTGCCAGTACCCCGGGCAGCTATGGCTACACCTTC,CASTPGSYGYTF
.,TRBV6-5,TRBJ1-2,.,TGTGCCAGCAGTTACTCCGCCCTCCCGGTCTATGGCTACACCTTC,CASSYSALPVYGYTF
.,TRBV6-6,TRBJ2-1,TRBD1,TGTGCCAGCAGTTACAAGGGACAGGGGGTGAATGAGCAGTTCTTC,CASSYKGQGVNEQFF
.,TRBV5-1,TRBJ1-4,.,TGCGCCAGCAGCCTGGAACAGGGTTCTAATGAAAAACTGTTTTTT,CASSLEQGSNEKLFF
few,TRBV19,TRBJ2-1,.,TGTGCCAGTAGTATACCGGGGGATGAGCAGTTCTTC,CASSIPGDEQFF
.,TRBV30,TRBJ1-1,TRBD1,TGTGCCTACACAACAGGGGGCGAACCTGAAGCTTTCTTT,CAYTTGGEPEAFF
few,TRBV4-3,TRBJ2-1,.,TGCGCCAGCAGCGATTCATATGAGCAGTTCTTC,CASSDSYEQFF
.,TRBV27,TRBJ1-6,.,TGTGCCAGCAGTTTAGAAGGGAATTCACCCCTCCACTTT,CASSLEGNSPLHF
.,TRBV30,TRBJ1-2,TRBD1,TGTGCCTGGGAGGGGGCGACAGCCCAAGACTATGGCTACACCTTC,CAWEGATAQDYGYTF
few,TRBV5-6,TRBJ2-1,.,TGTGCCAGCAGCTTGGCCCTGGCAGTCAATGAGCAGTTCTTC,CASSLALAVNEQFF
.,TRBV30,TRBJ1-4,TRBD1,TGTGCCTGGAGTTATGGGACAGGGAATGAAAAACTGTTTTTT,CAWSYGTGNEKLFF